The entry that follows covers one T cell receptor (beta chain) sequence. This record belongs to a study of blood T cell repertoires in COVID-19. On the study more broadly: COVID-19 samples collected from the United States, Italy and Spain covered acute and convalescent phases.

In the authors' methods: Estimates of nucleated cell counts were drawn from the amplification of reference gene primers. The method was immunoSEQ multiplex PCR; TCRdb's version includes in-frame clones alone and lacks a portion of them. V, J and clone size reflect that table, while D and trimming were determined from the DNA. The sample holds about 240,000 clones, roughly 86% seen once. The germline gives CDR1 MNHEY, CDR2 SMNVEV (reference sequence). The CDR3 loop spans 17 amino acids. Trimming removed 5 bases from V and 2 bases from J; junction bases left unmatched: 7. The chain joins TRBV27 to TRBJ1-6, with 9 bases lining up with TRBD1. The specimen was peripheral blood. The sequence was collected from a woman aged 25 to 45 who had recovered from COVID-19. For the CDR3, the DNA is TGTGCCAGCAGTGTTCAACAGGGGGCGGCCTATAATTCACCCCTCCACTTT. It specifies CASSVQQGAAYNSPLHF.